One and the same sample provided the 30 T cell receptor beta chains below, sequenced in a study of early T cells in non-severe SARS-CoV-2 infection. TCRdb itself ran the 5' RACE reads through MiXCR, one entry per CDR3 protein. The data show approximately 65,000 distinct CDR3 sequences, with roughly a tenth seen just once and 6.4% held by the top ten. Sequenced: whole blood. The receptor set was obtained from an adult who was a healthcare worker with PCR-confirmed SARS-CoV-2 infection or an uninfected control (not recorded which).

This clonotype was counted a few times. Here the CDR3 reads CAIRVQETQYF. CDR3 in DNA: TGTGCCATCAGGGTTCAAGAGACCCAGTACTTC. The chain couples TRBV10-3 to TRBJ2-5; D ambiguous. This CDR3 is 11 amino acids long. Germline V gene sequence: CDR1 ENHRY, CDR2 SYGVKD. V shed 6 bases and J shed 2 bases, with 4 bases lying between them.

The rearrangement joins TRBV20-1 to TRBJ2-7; D call uncertain. The V end lost 5 bases, the J end lost 5 bases, and 7 bases lay between the germline ends. This CDR3 spans 10 amino acids. The germline CDR1 and CDR2 sequences are DFQATT and SNEGSKA (reference sequence). This chain's CDR3 is CSAPWDEQYF. In DNA, the CDR3 is TGCAGTGCTCCCTGGGACGAGCAGTACTTC.

This clonotype has only a few counts. J is TRBJ2-7 and V is TRBV6-1; D call uncertain. Trimming took off 6 bases at V and 3 bases at J, with 15 bases between the two ends. The germline gives CDR1 MNHNS, CDR2 SASEGT. CDR3 length: 14 residues. The CDR3 region is CASRPSLSSYEQYF. The CDR3 DNA is TGTGCCAGCAGGCCGAGCCTTTCAAGCTACGAGCAGTACTTC.

This clonotype turned up a few times. V is TRBV6-5 and J is TRBJ1-5; D gene ambiguous. The CDR3 length is 13 residues. Germline V lookup: CDR1 MNHEY, CDR2 SVGAGI. V was pared by 6 bases and J by 3 bases, with 9 bases between. CDR3 sequence reads: CASRLMPNQPQHF. The CDR3 nucleotides are TGTGCCAGCAGACTTATGCCCAATCAGCCCCAGCATTTT.

This clonotype was seen ten or more times. V is TRBV20-1 and J is TRBJ1-1, with D unclear. Germline V gene data show CDR1 as DFQATT and CDR2 as SNEGSKA (reference sequence). Trimming pared 1 base from V and 8 bases from J, leaving 20 bases between. The CDR3 extends over 15 amino acids. CDR3 amino acids: CSARGLSNTGNEAFF. The DNA of the CDR3 is TGCAGTGCTAGAGGTTTAAGCAATACCGGGAACGAAGCTTTCTTT.

The chain recombines TRBV11-2 with TRBJ2-1; D is unclear. From germline, CDR1 is SGHAT and CDR2 FQNNGV. Deletions cut 4 bases from V and 3 bases from J, with 7 bases between. The CDR3 contains 13 residues. The CDR3 spells CASSSRSYNEQFF. The DNA for the CDR3 is TGTGCCAGCAGCTCCCGGAGCTACAATGAGCAGTTCTTC.

This chain connects TRBV28 to TRBJ2-3; D is ambiguous. V was trimmed by 8 bases and J by 4 bases, leaving 4 bases between them. CDR1 MDHEN and CDR2 SYDVKM come from the germline V gene. This CDR3 has 10 residues. The CDR3 bases are TGTGCCAGCGGCGCAGATACGCAGTATTTT. The encoded protein is CASGADTQYF.

The V and J genes are TRBV2 and TRBJ1-5; D ambiguous. This CDR3 comprises 13 residues. V lost 7 bases and J lost 0, with 7 bases in between. Germline CDR1 is SNHLY and CDR2 is FYNNEI. The CDR3 is CASTKLSNQPQHF. In DNA, the CDR3 is TGTGCCAGCACGAAACTTAGCAATCAGCCCCAGCATTTT.

This clonotype was counted many times. V is TRBV20-1 and J is TRBJ2-1; no clear D. V lost 0 bases to trimming and J lost 2 bases, with 8 bases between them. Germline assignment: CDR1 DFQATT and CDR2 SNEGSKA (reference sequence). CDR3 length: 14 residues. CDR3 protein: CSARDMGTYNEQFF. CDR3 DNA: TGCAGTGCTAGAGATATGGGTACCTACAATGAGCAGTTCTTC.

This clonotype has ten or more counts. The CDR3 DNA reads as TGCGCCAGCTTGCCGTCGGGACAGGGGAACACTGAAGCTTTCTTT. Residues: CASLPSGQGNTEAFF. The V call is TRBV4-1, the J call TRBJ1-1, with TRBD1 matching 9 bases. Germline CDR1 and CDR2: MGHRA and YSYEKL. This CDR3 region has 15 residues. V trimming: 8 bases; J trimming: 1 base; junction bases outside the gene matches: 8.

The chain couples TRBV11-2 to TRBJ2-5; weak D call: TRBD2 (6 bases). CDR1 is SGHAT, CDR2 FQNNGV, per germline. The CDR3 length is 12 residues. V shed 5 bases and J shed 5 bases, with 9 bases lying between them. This chain's CDR3 is CASSHGGETQYF. Written as DNA, the CDR3 is TGTGCCAGCAGCCACGGAGGGGAGACCCAGTACTTC.

This clonotype was counted between two and nine times. J is TRBJ2-7 and V is TRBV6-2 or TRBV6-3; D unclear. The CDR3 length is 14 residues. Deletions cut 4 bases from V and 0 bases from J, with 10 bases between. Germline V gene data show CDR1 as MNHEY and CDR2 as SVGEGT. In nucleotides, the CDR3 is TGTGCCAGCAGTTCGATAACAGTCTCCTACGAGCAGTACTTC. Amino acid sequence: CASSSITVSYEQYF.

This clonotype showed up many times. The chain recombines TRBV14 with TRBJ1-5, with D unresolved. Germline assignment: CDR1 SGHDN and CDR2 FVKESK. Trimming shortened V by 4 bases and J by 7 bases, and 11 bases separated the two germline ends. CDR3 length: 13 amino acids. CDR3 in amino acids: CASSPSGGQPQHF. CDR3 DNA sequence: TGTGCCAGCAGCCCTTCTGGAGGGCAGCCCCAGCATTTT.

The V gene is TRBV12-3 or TRBV12-4, the J gene TRBJ1-5; D is possibly TRBD1 (5 bases). The CDR3 loop spans 12 amino acids. With 0 bases removed from V and 11 bases from J, the gap between germline ends came to 8 bases. CDR3 sequence reads: CASSLAGEAQHF. CDR3 nucleotides: TGTGCCAGCAGTTTAGCGGGGGAGGCCCAGCATTTT.

Regarding this clonotype: A read error may account for a junction end that differs from germline. This rearrangement joins TRBV6-2 or TRBV6-3 to TRBJ2-6; D possibly corresponds to TRBD1 (5 bases). The CDR3 is 17 amino acids. Looked up from germline, CDR1 is MNHEY and CDR2 is SVGEGT. CDR3 bases: TGTGCCAGCAGTTACGGGGCAGACTTCCCTGGCGCCAACGTCCTGACTTTC. Translating it yields CASSYGADFPGANVLTF.

This clonotype has at least ten counts. The chain employs TRBV7-2 and TRBJ1-5; D is unclear. Deletions cut 5 bases from V and 2 bases from J, with 7 bases between. Germline V CDR1 and CDR2: SGHTA, FQGNSA. This CDR3 has 13 amino acids. The chain's CDR3 is CASSQRGNQPQHF. Written as DNA, the CDR3 is TGTGCCAGCAGCCAAAGGGGCAATCAGCCCCAGCATTTT.

This clonotype came up a few times. The rearrangement links TRBV28 to TRBJ2-5; unclear D gene. Trimming pared 5 bases from V and 2 bases from J, leaving 15 bases between. The CDR3 runs to 15 residues. Germline CDR1 is MDHEN and CDR2 is SYDVKM. Here the CDR3 reads CASSATGAGQETQYF. CDR3 coding DNA: TGTGCCAGCAGTGCGACTGGCGCCGGTCAAGAGACCCAGTACTTC.

In its sample, this clonotype was seen a few times. The genes are TRBV6-6 and TRBJ1-1; 10 bases are a match to TRBD1. The V and J ends lost 0 bases and 6 bases, in that order; junction bases with no gene match: 4. The CDR3 length is 15 residues. CDR1 and CDR2 from the germline V gene are MNHNY and SVGAGI (reference sequence). CDR3 sequence reads: CASSYSRQGAPEAFF. The CDR3, as DNA: TGTGCCAGCAGTTACTCGCGACAGGGGGCCCCTGAAGCTTTCTTT.

The chain links TRBV20-1 to TRBJ1-5; perhaps TRBD1 as D (5 bases). Germline loops: CDR1 DFQATT, CDR2 SNEGSKA (reference sequence). This CDR3 region has 13 residues. The V and J ends lost 1 base and 4 bases respectively, with 8 bases between them. The CDR3: CSARGGVNQPQHF. In DNA, the CDR3 is TGCAGTGCTAGAGGGGGGGTTAATCAGCCCCAGCATTTT.

This clonotype has a handful of counts. The rearrangement links TRBV30 to TRBJ2-2; D is ambiguous. This CDR3 is built from 10 residues. Germline loops: CDR1 GTSNPN, CDR2 SVGIG (reference sequence). V gave up 8 bases and J gave up 8 bases, with 9 bases separating them. The CDR3 is CARYGGELFF. The CDR3 nucleotides are TGTGCCCGGTATGGGGGGGAGCTGTTTTTT.

This clonotype was detected only a few times. The rearrangement joins TRBV5-3 to TRBJ2-7; possible D gene TRBD1, 6 bases. TRBV5-3 is an ORF, with its function uncertain. The CDR3 has 17 amino acids. Deletions cut 3 bases from V and 0 bases from J, with 19 bases between. CDR3 region: CARSSYTWDTHSYEQYF. In DNA form, the CDR3 reads TGTGCCAGAAGCTCTTATACCTGGGACACCCACTCCTACGAGCAGTACTTC.

In DNA form, the CDR3 reads TGTGCCAGCAGTTTTGAGGGACCCAATGAGCAGTTCTTC. Translating gives CASSFEGPNEQFF. The chain couples TRBV28 to TRBJ2-1; D could derive from TRBD1 or TRBD2 (5 bases each). V shed 3 bases and J shed 6 bases, with 9 bases lying between them. CDR3 length: 13 residues. Germline V CDR1 and CDR2: MDHEN, SYDVKM.

This clonotype occurred a few times. A much larger clone differs by one base, so this may be a read error. The chain is built from TRBV11-2 and TRBJ2-2; 9 bases are a match to TRBD2. This CDR3 has 18 amino acids. Germline trimming cut 5 bases from V and 2 bases from J; bases unmatched to any gene: 12. Germline CDR1 reads SGHAT; CDR2 reads FQNNGV. The CDR3 here is CASSAGGSGSLNTGELFF. As DNA, the CDR3 is TGTGCCAGCAGCGCCGGTGGTAGCGGGAGCCTCAACACCGGGGAGCTGTTTTTT.

CDR3 DNA: TGTGCCAGCAGCTTCCAAGGTTACCCCCAAGAGACCCAGTACTTC. This codes for CASSFQGYPQETQYF. The chain links TRBV11-2 to TRBJ2-5; no clear D gene. V was cut by 3 bases and J by 1 base, with 12 bases left in between. The CDR3 extends over 15 amino acids. CDR1 SGHAT and CDR2 FQNNGV come from the germline V gene.

This clonotype has only a few counts. This chain joins TRBV20-1 and TRBJ2-3, with a weak D call TRBD2 (6 bases). Germline loops: CDR1 DFQATT, CDR2 SNEGSKA (reference sequence). CDR3 length: 16 amino acids. Trimming cost V 0 bases and J 5 bases, with 18 bases left between them. CDR3 coding DNA: TGCAGTGCTAGAGATCTATTCGCGGGATCGGAAGATACGCAGTATTTT. This sequence encodes CSARDLFAGSEDTQYF.

V usage is TRBV28 and J usage is TRBJ2-1; D is unresolved. CDR1 and CDR2 (germline): MDHEN, SYDVKM. The CDR3 covers 11 residues. Trimming stripped 6 bases from V and 8 bases from J, with 8 bases between. The CDR3 DNA reads TGTGCCAGCAGGTATAGGTATGAGCAGTTCTTC. It yields the protein CASRYRYEQFF.

This clonotype has a handful of counts. The chain links TRBV20-1 to TRBJ2-3, with no clear D. V dropped 0 bases and J dropped 1 base, with 8 bases sitting between them. Germline V gene lookup returns CDR1 DFQATT and CDR2 SNEGSKA (reference sequence). The CDR3 loop spans 14 amino acids. The CDR3 nucleotides read TGCAGTGCTAGAGATCCCCTAGGCACAGATACGCAGTATTTT. Its protein is CSARDPLGTDTQYF.

In its sample, this clonotype was seen a few times. The rearrangement uses TRBV7-3 and TRBJ1-6; no clear D gene. The CDR3 sequence is 13 residues long. The germline V and J ends were trimmed by 1 base and 9 bases, with 7 bases remaining between them. Germline values: CDR1 SGHTA, CDR2 FQGTGA. CDR3 sequence (DNA): TGTGCCAGCAGCTTAAACGGCGGTTCACCCCTCCACTTT. Protein: CASSLNGGSPLHF.

This clonotype showed up just a few times. The chain recombines TRBV10-3 with TRBJ2-7, with D uncertain. The CDR3 has 11 amino acids. CDR1 and CDR2 from the germline V gene are ENHRY and SYGVKD. Trimming removed 2 bases at V and 6 bases at J, with 5 bases between. The DNA of the CDR3 is TGTGCCATCAGTGAGCAATCCGAGCAGTACTTC. It encodes CAISEQSEQYF.

The chain recombines TRBV7-8 with TRBJ2-1, with D possibly matching TRBD1 (5 bases). The CDR3 runs to 12 residues. Per the germline V gene, CDR1 is SGHVS and CDR2 is FQNEAQ. V dropped 2 bases and J dropped 9 bases, with 8 bases sitting between them. The CDR3: CASSLRGSEQFF. CDR3 coding DNA: TGTGCCAGCAGCTTAAGGGGATCTGAGCAGTTCTTC.